A single sample is the source of the 25 T cell receptor beta chains below, sequenced in a study of blood T cell repertoires in COVID-19. Clones were read by immunoSEQ multiplex PCR, and TCRdb kept only the in-frame ones, dropping some. Of about 230,000 clones in the sample, around 84% were seen once. Source material: peripheral blood. These receptors were obtained from a woman aged 40-49 years who had recovered from COVID-19.

V is TRBV12-3 or TRBV12-4 and J is TRBJ1-3; D is undetermined. The CDR3 has 12 residues. The V and J ends lost 6 bases and 4 bases respectively, with 7 bases between them. As DNA, the CDR3 is TGTGCCAGCAGGGGGAGGGGAAACACCATATATTTT. This translates into CASRGRGNTIYF.

This sequence joins TRBV5-4 and TRBJ2-5; 9 bases match TRBD1. The CDR3 has 15 amino acids. The J segment lost 1 base and the V segment lost 4 bases, leaving 5 bases of the junction unmatched. The germline gives CDR1 SGHNT, CDR2 YYREEE (reference sequence). CDR3 protein: CASSPQTGGQETQYF. The CDR3 DNA follows: TGTGCCAGCAGCCCCCAGACAGGGGGCCAAGAGACCCAGTACTTC.

The chain recombines TRBV11-3 with TRBJ1-1, with D uncertain. From germline, CDR1 is SGHNT and CDR2 YENEEA. This CDR3 spans 18 amino acids. V gave up 4 bases and J gave up 0 bases, with 21 bases separating them. For the CDR3, the DNA is TGTGCCAGCAGCTCGACATGGCGGGCGCGACGGATGAACACTGAAGCTTTCTTT. It encodes CASSSTWRARRMNTEAFF.

The chain employs TRBV4-2 and TRBJ1-2, with no clear D. V gave up 0 bases and J gave up 8 bases, with 13 bases separating them. Germline lookup yields CDR1 LGHNA and CDR2 YNFKEQ. The CDR3 runs to 14 residues. The CDR3 loop reads CASSQEASRRGYTF. For the CDR3, the DNA is TGTGCCAGCAGCCAAGAGGCGAGCCGGCGGGGCTACACCTTC.

This clone has only one observation. The V and J genes are TRBV6-1 and TRBJ2-1; TRBD1 is a possible D gene (5 bases). Trimming stripped 0 bases from V and 12 bases from J, with 18 bases between. Germline values: CDR1 MNHNS, CDR2 SASEGT. The CDR3 spans 15 residues. The CDR3 here is CASSEASWTKRGQFF. The CDR3 coding sequence is TGTGCCAGCAGTGAAGCATCGTGGACCAAAAGGGGGCAGTTCTTC.

The CDR3 DNA sequence: TGTGCCAGCAGCTCCGACCCGGACAGGAGGAGAATTTACGAGCAGTACTTC. Protein sequence: CASSSDPDRRRIYEQYF. The chain carries TRBV11-2 and TRBJ2-7; TRBD1 matches 7 bases. There are 17 residues in the CDR3. The V gene end was trimmed by 4 bases and the J gene end by 4 bases; junction bases not matched to a gene: 16. The germline gives CDR1 SGHAT, CDR2 FQNNGV.

This sequence joins TRBV18 and TRBJ1-4, with D maybe TRBD1 (5 bases). Germline loops: CDR1 KGHSH, CDR2 LQKENI. Trimming pared 4 bases from V and 5 bases from J, leaving 8 bases between. The CDR3 covers 13 residues. The CDR3 sequence: CASSRDRNEKLFF. CDR3 sequence (DNA): TGTGCCAGCTCACGCGACAGAAATGAAAAACTGTTTTTT.

The chain recombines TRBV6-5 with TRBJ1-5, with a weak D call TRBD1 (5 bases). This CDR3 is 13 amino acids long. Per germline, CDR1 MNHEY and CDR2 SVGAGI. V lost 4 bases to trimming and J lost 7 bases, with 11 bases between them. The CDR3 spells CASSWGLGQPQHF. As DNA, the CDR3 is TGTGCCAGCAGTTGGGGCCTGGGACAGCCCCAGCATTTT.

The V call is TRBV4-3, the J call TRBJ2-2, with 9 bases identical to TRBD1. Germline V gene data show CDR1 as LGHNA and CDR2 as YSLEER. This CDR3 comprises 16 residues. The J segment lost 9 bases and the V segment lost 5 bases, leaving 13 bases of the junction unmatched. CDR3 sequence reads: CASSNGRGQGFWELFF. CDR3 nucleotides: TGCGCCAGCAGCAATGGCCGGGGACAGGGTTTTTGGGAGCTGTTTTTT.

The count of this clone is one. The rearrangement links TRBV4-3 to TRBJ2-2; 11 bases align to TRBD2. CDR3 size: 17 residues. V shed 0 bases, J shed 5 bases, and the junction held 5 bases outside the gene matches. In germline, CDR1 is LGHNA, CDR2 YSLEER. CDR3 amino acids: CASSQDPLAGGTGELFF. DNA of the CDR3: TGCGCCAGCAGCCAAGATCCTCTAGCGGGGGGAACCGGGGAGCTGTTTTTT.

CDR3 nucleotides: TGTGCCAGTATGTTGCTAGCGGGGGGCACAGATACGCAGTATTTT. Its translation: CASMLLAGGTDTQYF. The rearrangement links TRBV19 to TRBJ2-3; TRBD2 aligns across 10 bases. Germline V gene sequence: CDR1 LNHDA, CDR2 SQIVND (reference sequence). The CDR3 is 15 residues long. The V gene end was trimmed by 7 bases and the J gene end by 1 base; junction bases not matched to a gene: 5.

This chain uses TRBV27 with TRBJ1-5; the match to TRBD1 covers 9 bases. The CDR3 is 13 amino acids. CDR1 is MNHEY and CDR2 is SMNVEV in the germline V gene (reference sequence). The J segment lost 6 bases and the V segment lost 3 bases, leaving 0 bases of the junction unmatched. The CDR3 is CASSLDRGQPQHF. The CDR3 region has the DNA TGTGCCAGCAGTTTGGACAGGGGTCAGCCCCAGCATTTT.

The chain has TRBV5-6 and TRBJ1-4, with a weak D call TRBD1 (6 bases). Trimming left V 4 bases short and J 8 bases short, with 18 bases between. This CDR3 region has 15 residues. The germline gives CDR1 SGHDT, CDR2 YYEEEE. CDR3 in amino acids: CASSTNTGIGEKLFF. The CDR3 DNA is TGTGCCAGCAGCACTAACACAGGGATTGGCGAAAAACTGTTTTTT.

This sequence joins TRBV7-9 and TRBJ1-6, with D perhaps matching TRBD1 (5 bases). Per the germline V gene, CDR1 is SEHNR and CDR2 is FQNEAQ (reference sequence). The length of the CDR3 is 14 residues. The germline V and J ends were trimmed by 5 bases and 6 bases, with 11 bases remaining between them. In nucleotides, the CDR3 is TGTGCCAGCAGCCGGGGGGGTGGTAATTCACCCCTCCACTTT. Encoded protein: CASSRGGGNSPLHF.

The chain employs TRBV11-3 and TRBJ2-5; a possible D gene is TRBD1 (5 bases). Germline V gene sequence: CDR1 SGHNT, CDR2 YENEEA. The V and J ends lost 4 bases and 1 base respectively, with 13 bases between them. This CDR3 spans 15 amino acids. Here the CDR3 DNA reads TGTGCCAGCAGCTCTTCCGGACACTCCCAAGAGACCCAGTACTTC. Translation gives CASSSSGHSQETQYF.

This clone was seen a single time. The rearrangement links TRBV12-3 or TRBV12-4 to TRBJ2-7; D is unresolved. Trimming removed 7 bases at V and 4 bases at J, with 8 bases between. The CDR3 is 11 amino acids. In DNA, the CDR3 is TGTGCCAGCACTTCGGGTTACGAGCAGTACTTC. Amino acid sequence: CASTSGYEQYF.

Concerning this clone: The sample carries other DNA sequences with the same CDR3. The chain uses TRBV4-1 and TRBJ1-4; 9 bases match TRBD1. Germline V lookup: CDR1 MGHRA, CDR2 YSYEKL. The ends lost 4 bases at V and 7 bases at J; junction bases unmatched: 4. The CDR3 is 14 amino acids. This CDR3 reads CASSPGTGREKLFF. As DNA, the CDR3 is TGCGCCAGCAGCCCCGGGACAGGGCGTGAAAAACTGTTTTTT.

This rearrangement joins TRBV3-1 (or the pseudogene TRBV3-2) to TRBJ2-2; unclear D gene. The ends were cut back, 4 bases at V and 1 base at J, with 7 bases in the middle. This CDR3 has 14 residues. Germline loops: CDR1 LGHDT, CDR2 YNNKEL (reference sequence). CDR3 nucleotide sequence: TGTGCCAGCAGCCCCCAAAAGAACACCGGGGAGCTGTTTTTT. Amino acid sequence: CASSPQKNTGELFF.

The CDR3 DNA follows: TGTGCCAGCAGCCAAGCGGGGGACGATGGCTACACCTTC. Amino acid sequence: CASSQAGDDGYTF. This chain uses TRBV3-1 (or the pseudogene TRBV3-2) with TRBJ1-2, with D tentatively TRBD1 (5 bases). With 1 base removed from V and 6 bases from J, the gap between germline ends came to 9 bases. The CDR3 runs to 13 residues. Per germline, CDR1 LGHDT and CDR2 YNNKEL (reference sequence).

This clone was detected only once. The chain uses TRBV5-1 and TRBJ2-6; 7 positions match TRBD2. J lost 4 bases, V lost 9 bases, and 10 bases had no gene match. This CDR3 region has 15 residues. Germline V gene sequence: CDR1 SGHRS, CDR2 YFSETQ. CDR3 amino acids: CATHSGGTGANVLTF. DNA for the CDR3: TGCGCCACCCACTCCGGGGGGACCGGGGCCAACGTCCTGACTTTC.

The V gene is TRBV29-1, the J gene TRBJ2-5, with D perhaps TRBD1 (6 bases). Trimming took 7 bases from V and 7 from J, leaving 10 bases between them. Germline assignment: CDR1 SQVTM and CDR2 ANQGSEA. The CDR3 has 10 amino acids. The CDR3: CSAEGGTQYF. Here the CDR3 DNA reads TGCAGCGCCGAAGGGGGGACCCAGTACTTC.

The chain carries TRBV14 and TRBJ2-5, with 7 bases aligning to TRBD1. The CDR3 is 15 residues long. Germline V gene data show CDR1 as SGHDN and CDR2 as FVKESK. V lost 4 bases to trimming and J lost 5 bases; unmatched junction nucleotides: 10. In DNA form, the CDR3 reads TGTGCCAGCAGCCTCCACAGGGGTCGTGTGGAGACCCAGTACTTC. Its protein product is CASSLHRGRVETQYF.

CDR3 loop: CASSSQGGQPQHF. The CDR3 bases are TGTGCCAGCAGTTCGCAGGGGGGACAGCCCCAGCATTTT. The chain couples TRBV6-2 or TRBV6-3 to TRBJ1-5, with 7 bases fitting TRBD1. Per the germline V gene, CDR1 is MNHEY and CDR2 is SVGEGT. Trimming at V came to 4 bases and at J to 7 bases, leaving 4 bases not matched to a gene. The CDR3 extends over 13 amino acids.

This chain connects TRBV7-9 to TRBJ1-2, with TRBD1 matching over 9 bases. The ends lost 4 bases at V and 4 bases at J; junction bases unmatched: 7. This CDR3 contains 15 residues. CDR1 and CDR2 from the germline V gene are SEHNR and FQNEAQ (reference sequence). CDR3 protein: CASSSWDRDPYGYTF. The CDR3, as DNA: TGTGCCAGCAGCTCCTGGGACAGGGATCCCTATGGCTACACCTTC.

The V call is TRBV10-3, the J call TRBJ1-5, with D tentatively TRBD1 (5 bases). Germline CDR1 ENHRY, CDR2 SYGVKD. Between the trimmed V and J ends, which lost 0 bases and 4 bases, there was a span of 10 bases. This CDR3 is built from 15 residues. The CDR3 reads CAISESVRANQPQHF. CDR3 coding DNA: TGTGCCATCAGTGAGTCGGTCAGGGCAAATCAGCCCCAGCATTTT.